Presented here are 18 T cell receptor beta chains from one specimen sequenced in a study of blood T cell repertoires in COVID-19. Assay used: immunoSEQ multiplex PCR; TCRdb lists only in-frame clones, some missing. The table shows around 480,000 clones, with approximately 86% occurring only once. The sequenced sample was PBMCs or T cells enriched from blood (not recorded which). These receptor sequences come from a woman aged 18-30 years who had recovered from COVID-19.

Here the CDR3 reads CASSPHQGANYGYTF. The CDR3 DNA sequence: TGTGCCAGCAGCCCGCACCAGGGGGCGAACTATGGCTACACCTTC. This chain connects TRBV7-2 to TRBJ1-2, with TRBD1 matching over 8 bases. In germline, CDR1 is SGHTA, CDR2 FQGNSA. V gave up 5 bases and J gave up 2 bases; unmatched junction bases: 7. The CDR3 contains 15 residues.

The chain has TRBV27 and TRBJ2-4; 9 bases align to TRBD2. Germline CDR1 and CDR2: MNHEY and SMNVEV (reference sequence). V shed 5 bases and J 2 bases; nucleotides not matched to a gene: 10. This CDR3 has 17 residues. CDR3 in amino acids: CASSTLGLAKTKNIQYF. The CDR3 bases are TGTGCCAGCAGTACGCTGGGACTAGCTAAAACCAAAAACATTCAGTACTTC.

This clone was seen only once. The rearrangement links TRBV11-2 to TRBJ2-2; weak D call: TRBD2 (6 bases). This CDR3 has 16 residues. Germline V CDR1 and CDR2: SGHAT, FQNNGV. With 4 bases removed from V and 2 bases from J, the gap between germline ends came to 14 bases. The chain's CDR3 is CASSSEGGLNTGELFF. Written as DNA, the CDR3 is TGTGCCAGCAGCTCGGAGGGCGGATTAAACACCGGGGAGCTGTTTTTT.

V gene TRBV30 combines with J gene TRBJ2-1; 8 nucleotides agree with TRBD2. Germline CDR1 and CDR2: GTSNPN and SVGIG (reference sequence). This CDR3 has 14 residues. V was clipped by 3 bases and J by 3 bases; unmatched bases: 4. The CDR3 reads CAWRRAGDYNEQFF. The DNA for the CDR3 is TGTGCCTGGAGGAGAGCGGGGGACTACAATGAGCAGTTCTTC.

The genes are TRBV3-1 (or the pseudogene TRBV3-2) and TRBJ1-2; no reliable D call. CDR1 and CDR2 from the germline V gene are LGHDT and YNNKEL (reference sequence). The CDR3 covers 13 residues. V was clipped by 6 bases and J by 2 bases, with 10 bases between them. The CDR3: CASRPSGNYGYTF. CDR3 nucleotides: TGTGCCAGCAGACCCTCGGGGAACTATGGCTACACCTTC.

This chain links TRBV28 with TRBJ1-1, with 10 bases matching TRBD1. Per the germline V gene, CDR1 is MDHEN and CDR2 is SYDVKM. Losses at the gene ends were 4 bases for V and 4 bases for J; bases not matched to a gene: 9. CDR3 length: 16 residues. The CDR3 spells CASSSPTGGLRTEAFF. Written as DNA, the CDR3 is TGTGCCAGCAGTTCCCCGACAGGGGGCCTTCGCACTGAAGCTTTCTTT.

The V and J genes are TRBV5-1 and TRBJ1-6; D gene ambiguous. This CDR3 is 13 amino acids long. From germline, CDR1 is SGHRS and CDR2 YFSETQ. V was clipped by 0 bases and J by 8 bases, with 6 bases between them. In nucleotides, the CDR3 is TGCGCCAGCAGCTTGGAAAGCTATTCACCCCTCCACTTT. This sequence encodes CASSLESYSPLHF.

The chain has TRBV6-5 and TRBJ1-6; 10 nucleotides agree with TRBD1. V trimming: 7 bases; J trimming: 6 bases; junction bases outside the gene matches: 6. The CDR3 is 15 amino acids. CDR1 is MNHEY, CDR2 SVGAGI, per germline. The chain's CDR3 is CASTDRGLVNSPLHF. The CDR3 DNA follows: TGTGCCAGCACGGACAGGGGGTTGGTTAATTCACCCCTCCACTTT.

The gene calls are TRBV6-5 and TRBJ2-3; D ambiguous. Germline V gives CDR1 MNHEY, CDR2 SVGAGI. V lost 4 bases and J 0 bases, leaving 14 bases between the germline ends. This CDR3 has 16 amino acids. The CDR3 nucleotides read TGTGCCAGCAGTTCCCCCTCGGTTCCTAGCACAGATACGCAGTATTTT. This encodes CASSSPSVPSTDTQYF.

This clone came up a few times. The rearrangement joins TRBV28 to TRBJ1-1; D gene ambiguous. V was clipped by 8 bases and J by 3 bases, with 13 bases between them. The CDR3 is 13 residues long. Germline V gene sequence: CDR1 MDHEN, CDR2 SYDVKM. The chain's CDR3 is CASRRRSDTEAFF. The CDR3 nucleotides read TGTGCCAGCCGGAGGCGGTCGGACACTGAAGCTTTCTTT.

J is TRBJ1-2 and V is TRBV5-6; 10 bases line up with TRBD1. CDR1 and CDR2 from the germline V gene are SGHDT and YYEEEE. The CDR3 extends over 17 amino acids. V was pared by 1 base and J by 4 bases, with 10 bases of the junction left unmatched. CDR3 coding DNA: TGTGCCAGCAGCTTGTACGGCCGGGACAGGGGTAGCTATGGCTACACCTTC. It codes for CASSLYGRDRGSYGYTF.

The chain is built from TRBV6-1 and TRBJ1-2, with no clear D. The germline V gene encodes CDR1 MNHNS and CDR2 SASEGT. This CDR3 is 14 amino acids long. V shed 3 bases and J shed 2 bases, with 10 bases lying between them. The chain's CDR3 is CASSEAPRNYGYTF. DNA for the CDR3: TGTGCCAGCAGTGAGGCCCCCAGGAACTATGGCTACACCTTC.

J is TRBJ2-1 and V is TRBV19, with D possibly matching TRBD1 (5 bases). This CDR3 has 16 amino acids. V was cut by 3 bases and J by 0 bases, with 12 bases left in between. Germline CDR1 LNHDA, CDR2 SQIVND (reference sequence). CDR3 protein: CASSISRVGSYNEQFF. Here the CDR3 DNA reads TGTGCCAGTAGTATCTCCAGGGTTGGCTCCTACAATGAGCAGTTCTTC.

CDR3 coding DNA: TGTGCCAGCAGTCTAGCATCTTATCAGCCCCAGCATTTT. Translated, it gives CASSLASYQPQHF. The chain joins TRBV6-2 or TRBV6-3 to TRBJ1-5; D unclear. V was cut by 5 bases and J by 5 bases, with 10 bases left in between. CDR1 and CDR2 from the germline V gene are MNHEY and SVGEGT. The CDR3 is 13 residues long.

This chain uses TRBV29-1 with TRBJ2-2; perhaps TRBD2 as D (5 bases). The germline CDR1 and CDR2 sequences are SQVTM and ANQGSEA. The CDR3 runs 12 residues. The V end lost 0 bases, the J end lost 7 bases, and 6 bases lay between the germline ends. The CDR3 bases are TGCAGCGTTGAAGACCGGGGCGGGGAGCTGTTTTTT. Its translation is CSVEDRGGELFF.

The V and J genes are TRBV7-9 and TRBJ1-4; D unclear. The CDR3 extends over 14 amino acids. The germline V gene encodes CDR1 SEHNR and CDR2 FQNEAQ (reference sequence). V was trimmed by 5 bases and J by 8 bases, leaving 15 bases between them. The CDR3 sequence is CASSLPWAPEKLFF. The CDR3 DNA reads as TGTGCCAGCAGCCTCCCATGGGCTCCGGAAAAACTGTTTTTT.

The chain couples TRBV10-2 to TRBJ2-1; D perhaps matches TRBD1 (6 bases). Trimming took off 11 bases at V and 10 bases at J, with 21 bases between the two ends. Germline loops: CDR1 WSHSY, CDR2 SAAADI. This CDR3 has 13 amino acids. Written as DNA, the CDR3 is TGCGCCTCTCAGGGGACCCCCTTAGGCGAGCAGTTCTTC. It translates to CASQGTPLGEQFF.

This clone appeared a few times. The chain carries TRBV4-1 and TRBJ1-2; 7 bases are shared with TRBD1. Germline V gene lookup returns CDR1 MGHRA and CDR2 YSYEKL. The CDR3 is 18 residues long. V shed 0 bases, J shed 3 bases, and the junction held 13 bases outside the gene matches. Here the CDR3 DNA reads TGCGCCAGCAGCCAAGACACACGCGCAACAGGGGTAGACTATGGCTACACCTTC. Translating it yields CASSQDTRATGVDYGYTF.